Listed below are T cell receptor beta chains from one sample, sequenced in a study of shared clonotypes between healthy human individuals. Measured with immunoSEQ multiplex PCR; TCRdb has only the in-frame clones, and not every one. The sample consists of millions of clones, roughly 91% of them appearing once. The sequencing sample was made of naive CD8+ T cells from PBMCs. The receptors come from a man younger than 35 in good health. Some clones in this sample may be carry-over from other donors' samples. Each CDR3 is given without its conserved first and last residue.

cdr3_length j_call v_call cdr3_aa
15 TRBJ1-5 TRBV19 ASIEGPFLHSNQPQH
15 TRBJ2-4 TRBV7-9 ASSLRVSGGAKNIQY
13 TRBJ2-3 TRBV7-9 ASSLVPGYGDTQY
13 TRBJ1-2 TRBV7-9 ASSLGTGGLYGYT
11 TRBJ2-1 TRBV7-9 ASSLNGLNEQF
14 TRBJ2-5 TRBV9 ASSVGSASGGETQY
13 TRBJ2-2 TRBV19 ASSIGRTNTGELF
13 TRBJ2-3 TRBV4-3 ASSQGTSDTDTQY
13 TRBJ2-7 TRBV14 ASSATGPYSYEQY
13 TRBJ2-3 TRBV6-6 ASSDFRGGTDTQY
15 TRBJ1-3 TRBV4-3 ASSLGQGLIPGNTIY
11 TRBJ1-1 TRBV27 ASSTGRNTEAF
12 TRBJ1-1 TRBV18 ASSPLPSNTEAF
13 TRBJ2-7 TRBV28 ASSFYTGEFHEQY
14 TRBJ2-3 TRBV28 ASSLPSELTTDTQY
11 TRBJ2-7 TRBV7-9 ASTGGLSYEQY
14 TRBJ1-3 TRBV4-2 ASSQDSTGTGNTIY
11 TRBJ2-7 TRBV27 ASSLSMGDEQY
12 TRBJ1-1 TRBV13 ASSFGREHTEAF
12 TRBJ1-1 TRBV19 ASSTLGGNTEAF
11 TRBJ2-1 TRBV7-9 ASTPRENNEQF
14 TRBJ2-5 TRBV5-1 ASSTGTGKIGETQY
11 TRBJ1-2 TRBV14 ASSQRTGGGYT
13 TRBJ2-7 TRBV5-4 ASSLGVAASYEQY
13 TRBJ2-7 TRBV28 ASSSVFSDSYEQY
14 TRBJ2-2 TRBV11-3 ASSSRTSPRTGELF